One sample yielded the 20 T cell receptor beta chains listed below, sequenced in a study of blood T cell repertoires in COVID-19. Clones were read by immunoSEQ multiplex PCR, and TCRdb kept only the in-frame ones, dropping some. The profile shows about 100,000 clones, just over 85% of them singletons. The specimen sequenced was PBMCs or T cells enriched from blood (not recorded which). The receptors were gathered from a woman aged 50 to 65 who had recovered from COVID-19.

The rearrangement uses TRBV7-9 and TRBJ1-1; perhaps TRBD1 as D (5 bases). Germline V lookup: CDR1 SEHNR, CDR2 FQNEAQ (reference sequence). Trimming shortened V by 3 bases and J by 1 base, and 12 bases separated the two germline ends. The CDR3 sequence is 15 residues long. This CDR3 reads CASSFSGGRNTEAFF. The CDR3 region has the DNA TGTGCCAGCAGCTTTTCCGGGGGACGGAACACTGAAGCTTTCTTT.

The genes are TRBV9 and TRBJ2-1; D is unclear. CDR3 length: 14 amino acids. The V gene lost 0 bases and the J gene lost 3 bases, with 7 bases spanning the gap. Per the germline V gene, CDR1 is SGDLS and CDR2 is YYNGEE. The chain's CDR3 is CASSVGAIYNEQFF. The CDR3 coding sequence is TGTGCCAGCAGCGTAGGGGCCATCTACAATGAGCAGTTCTTC.

The chain carries TRBV3-1 (or the pseudogene TRBV3-2) and TRBJ2-3; 10 bases match TRBD2. The V and J ends lost 2 bases and 4 bases, in that order; junction bases with no gene match: 3. In germline, CDR1 is LGHDT, CDR2 YNNKEL (reference sequence). The CDR3 length is 15 residues. The chain's CDR3 is CASSQQRGGPDTQYF. The CDR3 nucleotides read TGTGCCAGCAGCCAACAGCGGGGGGGCCCAGATACGCAGTATTTT.

The chain has TRBV5-8 and TRBJ2-5; 9 positions agree with TRBD1. Germline assignment: CDR1 SGHTS and CDR2 YDEGEE. Trimming removed 4 bases from V and 5 bases from J; junction bases left unmatched: 6. This CDR3 has 14 amino acids. The CDR3 DNA reads TGTGCCAGCAGCCATACAGGGGGCAAGGAGACCCAGTACTTC. Translated, it gives CASSHTGGKETQYF.

The J gene is TRBJ2-2, the V gene TRBV11-2, with unresolved D. The length of the CDR3 is 13 residues. CDR1 is SGHAT and CDR2 is FQNNGV in the germline V gene. V lost 5 bases, J lost 6 bases, and 10 bases lay in between. The CDR3 bases are TGTGCCAGCAGCCCTCACAACGCCGGGGAGCTGTTTTTT. Its protein product is CASSPHNAGELFF.

The chain links TRBV10-1 to TRBJ2-1; D might be TRBD2 (7 bases). V was shortened by 0 bases and J by 4 bases, with 13 bases between the two germline ends. CDR1 and CDR2 from the germline V gene are WNHNN and SYGVQD (reference sequence). The CDR3 spans 16 residues. The CDR3 loop reads CASSESRGGGYNEQFF. Here the CDR3 DNA reads TGCGCCAGCAGTGAGTCGAGGGGGGGCGGGTACAATGAGCAGTTCTTC.

This chain joins TRBV5-1 and TRBJ2-3, with D possibly being TRBD2 (6 bases). Germline CDR1 reads SGHRS; CDR2 reads YFSETQ. V dropped 4 bases and J dropped 7 bases, with 19 bases sitting between them. The CDR3 is 15 residues long. CDR3 bases: TGCGCCAGCAGCGGAGGGACCCTTGGGGAACATACGCAGTATTTT. Protein product: CASSGGTLGEHTQYF.

The chain recombines TRBV7-3 with TRBJ2-3, with 9 bases that match TRBD2. Trimming at V came to 2 bases and at J to 7 bases, leaving 7 bases not matched to a gene. The CDR3 loop spans 15 amino acids. CDR1 and CDR2 (germline): SGHTA, FQGTGA. The CDR3 loop reads CASSLGRGGANTQYF. The DNA of the CDR3 is TGTGCCAGCAGCTTAGGGCGCGGGGGGGCGAATACGCAGTATTTT.

V and J are TRBV5-1 and TRBJ2-1; 9 bases align to TRBD1. With V trimmed by 0 bases and J by 4 bases, 2 bases remained unmatched. CDR3 length: 15 residues. Germline V gene data show CDR1 as SGHRS and CDR2 as YFSETQ. Written as DNA, the CDR3 is TGCGCCAGCAGCTTGGGGGGACAGGGTTACAATGAGCAGTTCTTC. It encodes CASSLGGQGYNEQFF.

V usage is TRBV3-1 (or the pseudogene TRBV3-2) and J usage is TRBJ2-7; D is possibly TRBD2 (6 bases). In germline, CDR1 is LGHDT, CDR2 YNNKEL (reference sequence). Trimming cost V 5 bases and J 0 bases, with 8 bases left between them. There are 13 residues in the CDR3. Written as DNA, the CDR3 is TGTGCCAGCAGCAAGACTAGCTCCTACGAGCAGTACTTC. Protein: CASSKTSSYEQYF.

The gene calls are TRBV6-2 or TRBV6-3 and TRBJ1-2; 9 bases line up with TRBD1. Germline lookup yields CDR1 MNHEY and CDR2 SVGEGT. The J segment lost 3 bases and the V segment lost 0 bases, leaving 5 bases of the junction unmatched. This CDR3 has 16 amino acids. The CDR3 here is CASSYSIGQGYYGYTF. The CDR3 nucleotides read TGTGCCAGCAGTTACTCGATAGGACAGGGGTACTATGGCTACACCTTC.

This chain links TRBV9 with TRBJ2-7; 7 positions match TRBD1. Germline V gene lookup returns CDR1 SGDLS and CDR2 YYNGEE. The junction had 5 bases not matched to a gene; V was cut back by 3 bases and J by 5 bases. This CDR3 contains 13 residues. In nucleotides, the CDR3 is TGTGCCAGCAGCGACGACAGGGCCCACGAGCAGTACTTC. It encodes CASSDDRAHEQYF.

The chain links TRBV30 to TRBJ2-5; no definite D call. V lost 1 base and J 5 bases, leaving 11 bases between the germline ends. This CDR3 is 13 amino acids long. CDR1 is GTSNPN and CDR2 is SVGIG in the germline V gene (reference sequence). CDR3 amino acids: CAWSAGRAETQYF. The CDR3 nucleotides read TGTGCCTGGAGTGCCGGTCGTGCGGAGACCCAGTACTTC.

The chain recombines TRBV10-1 with TRBJ2-3; 9 nucleotides agree with TRBD2. CDR1 and CDR2 from the germline V gene are WNHNN and SYGVQD (reference sequence). This CDR3 is built from 15 residues. J lost 6 bases, V lost 3 bases, and 7 bases had no gene match. CDR3 nucleotide sequence: TGCGCCAGCAGTGATCCGACTAGCGGCTCGGATACGCAGTATTTT. This encodes CASSDPTSGSDTQYF.

This chain links TRBV2 with TRBJ1-2, with D maybe TRBD1 (6 bases). The CDR3 sequence is 13 residues long. The V gene lost 7 bases and the J gene lost 4 bases, with 13 bases spanning the gap. CDR1 and CDR2 from the germline V gene are SNHLY and FYNNEI. The CDR3 loop reads CASNRGAGYGYTF. CDR3 nucleotide sequence: TGTGCCAGCAATCGGGGGGCGGGCTATGGCTACACCTTC.

The chain is built from TRBV3-1 (or the pseudogene TRBV3-2) and TRBJ2-5, with 16 bases matching TRBD2. The V gene's germline CDR1 is LGHDT and CDR2 YNNKEL (reference sequence). CDR3 length: 19 amino acids. Trimming took 8 bases from V and 5 from J; bases not matched to a gene: 17. The CDR3 coding sequence is TGTGCCAGCGCTACCTCCCTGGGGACTAGCGGGAGGGCCCGGGAGACCCAGTACTTC. Its protein product is CASATSLGTSGRARETQYF.

This chain links TRBV5-4 with TRBJ2-2; 7 positions agree with TRBD2. Germline V gene sequence: CDR1 SGHNT, CDR2 YYREEE (reference sequence). The CDR3 contains 15 residues. V shed 4 bases, J shed 4 bases, and the junction held 7 bases outside the gene matches. The CDR3 DNA sequence: TGTGCCAGCAGCGCCAGCGGGAAGGGCACCGGGGAGCTGTTTTTT. It encodes CASSASGKGTGELFF.

This clone occurred a few times. This rearrangement joins TRBV21-1 to TRBJ1-2. TRBV21-1 is noted as a pseudogene. The CDR3 is 16 residues long. The CDR3 loop is CASSKAGRGINYGYTF. The CDR3 nucleotides read TGTGCCAGCAGCAAAGCCGGGCGGGGGATTAACTATGGCTACACCTTC.

The V gene is TRBV10-1, the J gene TRBJ1-1; D remains ambiguous. Looked up from germline, CDR1 is WNHNN and CDR2 is SYGVQD (reference sequence). The CDR3 is made up of 12 amino acids. V lost 3 bases to trimming and J lost 5 bases, with 7 bases between them. In DNA form, the CDR3 reads TGCGCCAGCAGTGACGCGAGGACTGAAGCTTTCTTT. Amino acids: CASSDARTEAFF.

J is TRBJ2-7 and V is TRBV28, with TRBD1 identical over 8 bases. The CDR3 runs 14 residues. Germline CDR1 reads MDHEN; CDR2 reads SYDVKM. The junction had 5 bases not matched to a gene; V was cut back by 1 base and J by 6 bases. The CDR3 DNA reads as TGTGCCAGCAGTTTATCCTCGGACAGGGCCGAGCAGTACTTC. It yields the protein CASSLSSDRAEQYF.